The 24 T cell receptor beta chains below were found in one sample sequenced in a study of human T cells and chemical hapten exposure. MiXCR was run by TCRdb on the RACE reads, yielding one entry per CDR3 protein. The data show about 45,000 distinct CDR3 sequences, roughly 4.5% seen once. Noted time point: healthy volunteer bleed at 2 weeks. Researchers extracted total RNA from unfractionated whole blood. The specimen was whole blood. The receptor set was obtained from a human donor in good health. Some clones in this sample may be carry-over from other donors' samples.

This clonotype was recorded many times. The rearrangement uses TRBV29-1 and TRBJ1-2, with 11 bases aligning to TRBD1. The J segment lost 6 bases and the V segment lost 7 bases, leaving 4 bases of the junction unmatched. The germline V gene encodes CDR1 SQVTM and CDR2 ANQGSEA. CDR3 length equals 12 residues. CDR3 nucleotides: TGCAGCGGGGGGGACAGGGGGGATGGCTACACCTTC. Translation: CSGGDRGDGYTF.

This clonotype was seen a few times. The chain recombines TRBV27 with TRBJ2-2; D gene unclear. This CDR3 has 12 amino acids. CDR1 and CDR2 (germline): MNHEY, SMNVEV (reference sequence). V was shortened by 2 bases and J by 6 bases, with 4 bases between the two germline ends. The CDR3 DNA reads TGTGCCAGCAGTTTAGTCTCCGGGGAGCTGTTTTTT. Protein product: CASSLVSGELFF.

This clonotype was counted ten times or more. DNA of the CDR3: TGCAGTGCTAGGACTAGCGGGATTTCCAAAAACATTCAGTACTTC. Amino acid sequence: CSARTSGISKNIQYF. The chain employs TRBV20-1 and TRBJ2-4, with 11 bases identical to TRBD2. This CDR3 is built from 15 residues. Trimming at V came to 3 bases and at J to 2 bases, leaving 3 bases not matched to a gene. Germline loops: CDR1 DFQATT, CDR2 SNEGSKA (reference sequence).

Concerning this clonotype itself: A single base separates this from a much larger clone, so it may be a read error. The chain is built from TRBV11-2 and TRBJ1-4, with no clear D. The CDR3 covers 17 residues. Germline V gene data show CDR1 as SGHAT and CDR2 as FQNNGV. The CDR3 sequence is CASSSLGRKRANENLFF. The CDR3 DNA reads TGTGCCAGCAGCTCGCTAGGACGGAAAAGGGCTAATGAAAACCTGTTTTTT.

This clonotype was counted between two and nine times. The chain uses TRBV11-2 and TRBJ2-5; D is possibly TRBD2 (6 bases). The CDR3 is made up of 13 amino acids. Germline values: CDR1 SGHAT, CDR2 FQNNGV. V was trimmed by 10 bases and J by 1 base, leaving 13 bases between them. The CDR3 coding sequence is TGTGCCATCGGGGGTACAGTCCAAGAGACCCAGTACTTC. Its translation is CAIGGTVQETQYF.

This clonotype has a count of ten or more. The chain combines TRBV18 with TRBJ1-5; D possibly corresponds to TRBD1 (5 bases). The V end was cut by 6 bases, the J end by 2 bases, with 14 bases between. Germline V gene lookup returns CDR1 KGHSH and CDR2 LQKENI. This CDR3 is built from 15 residues. The CDR3 loop is CASSPSGFRNQPQHF. The CDR3 DNA follows: TGTGCCAGCTCGCCGTCAGGGTTTCGCAATCAGCCCCAGCATTTT.

This clonotype has ten or more counts. The rearrangement links TRBV11-1 to TRBJ2-3; 7 nucleotides align to TRBD2. Trimming cost V 5 bases and J 2 bases; bases outside gene matches: 7. The germline CDR1 and CDR2 sequences are SGHAT and FQDESV (reference sequence). This CDR3 has 15 amino acids. For the CDR3, the DNA is TGTGCCAGCAGCCGAAGCGGGGCGGTCACAGATACGCAGTATTTT. This gives the protein CASSRSGAVTDTQYF.

This clonotype occurred many times. The CDR3 DNA is TGCAGCGTTGGAAAGCAGGGCCCGGGGGACGAGCAGTACTTC. Translating it yields CSVGKQGPGDEQYF. The chain joins TRBV29-1 to TRBJ2-7, with D possibly matching TRBD2 (6 bases). This CDR3 has 14 residues. The germline V gene encodes CDR1 SQVTM and CDR2 ANQGSEA. V gave up 4 bases and J gave up 5 bases, with 18 bases separating them.

The sample holds a few counts of this clonotype. The J gene is TRBJ2-3, the V gene TRBV20-1, with D possibly being TRBD2 (6 bases). Germline values: CDR1 DFQATT, CDR2 SNEGSKA (reference sequence). Trimming removed 6 bases from V and 9 bases from J, with 19 bases in between. The CDR3 runs 13 residues. This chain's CDR3 is CSAGTLWGITQYF. The CDR3 DNA reads TGCAGTGCCGGGACTCTCTGGGGGATAACGCAGTATTTT.

This clonotype was picked up many times. The chain joins TRBV20-1 to TRBJ2-5, with TRBD1 matching over 9 bases. Germline V gene sequence: CDR1 DFQATT, CDR2 SNEGSKA (reference sequence). The junction had 9 bases not matched to a gene; V was cut back by 2 bases and J by 5 bases. The CDR3 totals 15 residues. The CDR3 spells CSARNWGQGKETQYF. The CDR3 nucleotides read TGCAGTGCTAGAAATTGGGGACAGGGAAAGGAGACCCAGTACTTC.

This clonotype was observed at least ten times. This chain joins TRBV3-1 and TRBJ1-1, with a possible D match to TRBD1 (6 bases). CDR1 LGHDT and CDR2 YNNKEL come from the germline V gene (reference sequence). The length of the CDR3 is 14 residues. The V and J ends lost 1 base and 1 base respectively, with 7 bases between them. In DNA form, the CDR3 reads TGTGCCAGCAGCCAAGCAGGGGCGAACACTGAAGCTTTCTTT. This translates into CASSQAGANTEAFF.

The V and J genes are TRBV10-3 and TRBJ2-2; 7 positions agree with TRBD1. Germline CDR1 is ENHRY and CDR2 is SYGVKD. The CDR3 has 17 residues. V lost 0 bases, J lost 6 bases, and 10 bases stayed unmatched. The CDR3 nucleotides read TGTGCCATCAGTGAGTCCAGGGCCGACAGGGAAGCCGGGGAGCTGTTTTTT. Translating gives CAISESRADREAGELFF.

The gene calls are TRBV24-1 and TRBJ2-5, with D unclear. The germline gives CDR1 KGHDR, CDR2 SFDVKD. V was trimmed by 1 base and J by 5 bases, leaving 7 bases between them. The CDR3 extends over 13 amino acids. The CDR3 DNA reads as TGTGCCACCAGTGATTTTCCTCGGGAGACCCAGTACTTC. Translating gives CATSDFPRETQYF.

Many counts were recorded for this clonotype. The V and J genes are TRBV24-1 and TRBJ2-3; D is unresolved. Between the trimmed V and J ends, which lost 9 bases and 0 bases, there was a span of 9 bases. Germline-derived CDR1 and CDR2 are KGHDR and SFDVKD. The CDR3 length is 13 residues. The CDR3 sequence: CATSNPSTDTQYF. DNA for the CDR3: TGTGCCACCTCTAATCCTAGCACAGATACGCAGTATTTT.

A few counts support this clonotype. The DNA for the CDR3 is TGTGCCACCTCTGAGGACAGGGAGGACCAAGAGACCCAGTACTTC. It codes for CATSEDREDQETQYF. The chain links TRBV24-1 to TRBJ2-5, with 8 bases identical to TRBD1. Germline V gene data show CDR1 as KGHDR and CDR2 as SFDVKD. This CDR3 region has 15 residues. V shed 9 bases and J 0 bases; nucleotides not matched to a gene: 8.

This clonotype was recorded at least ten times. The V gene is TRBV28, the J gene TRBJ1-5; D unresolved. The CDR3 spans 13 residues. V lost 3 bases to trimming and J lost 8 bases, with 11 bases between them. The V gene's germline CDR1 is MDHEN and CDR2 SYDVKM. The DNA of the CDR3 is TGTGCCAGCAGTTTGCGTGAGGAGGAGCCCCAGCATTTT. Amino acid sequence: CASSLREEEPQHF.

This clonotype was found many times. The rearrangement links TRBV12-3 or TRBV12-4 to TRBJ1-1; no clear D. CDR3 length equals 14 residues. Trimming took 5 bases from V and 1 from J, leaving 11 bases between them. The CDR3 loop reads CASSGDVENTEAFF. The DNA for the CDR3 is TGTGCCAGCAGTGGGGATGTGGAGAACACTGAAGCTTTCTTT.

This clonotype appeared a few times. V is TRBV27 and J is TRBJ2-7; 11 bases are a match to TRBD1. V shed 6 bases and J 0 bases; nucleotides not matched to a gene: 1. Germline V gene sequence: CDR1 MNHEY, CDR2 SMNVEV (reference sequence). The CDR3 totals 14 residues. CDR3 sequence reads: CASRDRGRSYEQYF. The CDR3 DNA is TGTGCCAGCAGGGACAGGGGGCGCTCCTACGAGCAGTACTTC.

The CDR3 DNA reads as TGCGCCAGCAGCCCCCGACAGGGAGTAACTAATGAAAAACTGTTTTTT. It specifies CASSPRQGVTNEKLFF. The J gene is TRBJ1-4, the V gene TRBV4-1; TRBD1 aligns across 7 bases. The V segment lost 4 bases and the J segment 1 base; nucleotides outside the gene matches: 6. This CDR3 comprises 16 residues. Germline CDR1 reads MGHRA; CDR2 reads YSYEKL.

This clonotype was found many times. The chain joins TRBV6-6 to TRBJ2-7, with D tentatively TRBD1 or TRBD2 (7 bases each). The CDR3 totals 15 residues. V was clipped by 3 bases and J by 6 bases, with 18 bases between them. Germline CDR1 and CDR2: MNHNY and SVGAGI (reference sequence). Here the CDR3 DNA reads TGTGCCAGCAGTTATATTACAGGGGAGGGAAGCGAGCAGTACTTC. Translated: CASSYITGEGSEQYF.

This clonotype has at least ten counts. The chain couples TRBV10-2 to TRBJ2-1; TRBD1 agrees at 8 bases. The CDR3 loop spans 15 amino acids. The trim removed 5 bases at V and 9 bases at J, leaving 12 bases unmatched. Germline V gene sequence: CDR1 WSHSY, CDR2 SAAADI. In DNA form, the CDR3 reads TGCGCCAGCAGTTTCAGGGGGCAGGGTGGGGGTGAGCAGTTCTTC. Amino acid sequence: CASSFRGQGGGEQFF.

This clonotype occurred a few times. The CDR3: CASSLASKGYTF. CDR3 bases: TGTGCCAGCAGTTTAGCCAGTAAGGGCTACACCTTC. The chain joins TRBV28 to TRBJ1-2; D uncertain. CDR3 size: 12 residues. V shed 2 bases and J shed 8 bases, with 9 bases lying between them. The germline CDR1 and CDR2 sequences are MDHEN and SYDVKM.

V and J are TRBV14 and TRBJ2-1, with TRBD1 as a possible D gene (6 bases). CDR3 length: 16 residues. Trimming shortened V by 5 bases and J by 5 bases, and 19 bases separated the two germline ends. Germline assignment: CDR1 SGHDN and CDR2 FVKESK. The CDR3 protein is CASSGLGGTVHNEQFF. The DNA for the CDR3 is TGTGCCAGCAGCGGATTAGGGGGTACGGTACACAATGAGCAGTTCTTC.

This clonotype was recorded many times. The J gene is TRBJ2-1, the V gene TRBV7-9; a weak D match, TRBD1 (5 bases). The CDR3 spans 15 residues. The germline V gene has CDR1 SEHNR and CDR2 FQNEAQ (reference sequence). V shed 2 bases and J shed 0 bases, with 8 bases lying between them. The CDR3 DNA reads TGTGCCAGCAGCTTAAGGGGTAGCTCCTACAATGAGCAGTTCTTC. It yields the protein CASSLRGSSYNEQFF.